Listed below are T cell receptor beta chains from one sample, sequenced in a study of cytomegalovirus exposure and HLA in healthy donors. Produced via immunoSEQ multiplex PCR; TCRdb's table is partial and in-frame only. This table holds about 190,000 clones, 65% to 85% found once. Sequenced input: PBMCs. Receptors were obtained from a woman under 30 in good health and CMV-seronegative. The CDR3 runs from the conserved cysteine through the conserved F or W. A D gene is named only where the DNA matches it firmly. A row's size may be missing; if present it is once, few, many or a size class.

-	TRBV4-1	TRBJ1-3	-	TGCGCCAGCAGCTCAGGGGTATCAAGAAACACCATATATTTT	CASSSGVSRNTIYF
-	TRBV19	TRBJ1-1	-	TGTGCCATTCGCCGGGAAACCGCAGGTCACACTGAAGCTTTCTTT	CAIRRETAGHTEAFF
-	TRBV18	TRBJ2-1	TRBD2	TGTGCCAGCTCACTATCGGGCGGGAGCTACAATGAGCAGTTCTTC	CASSLSGGSYNEQFF
once	TRBV15	TRBJ2-1	-	TGTGCCACCAGCAGAGATGGGAGCTATGAGCAGTTCTTC	CATSRDGSYEQFF
-	TRBV28	TRBJ1-1	-	TGTGCCAGCAGTTACGCGGACAGCCCTGAAGCTTTCTTT	CASSYADSPEAFF
-	TRBV11-2	TRBJ2-5	-	TGTGCCAGCAGCTCAAACAGGGTTTGGGAGACCCAGTACTTC	CASSSNRVWETQYF
few	TRBV5-4	TRBJ2-1	TRBD2	TGTGCCAGCAGCTTGGCCTCTTGGCGGGGGGGCCATAGGAATGAGCAGTTCTTC	CASSLASWRGGHRNEQFF
once	TRBV18	TRBJ2-1	-	TGTGCCAGCTCACTCAAGATAGCGGAAAACTACAATGAGCAGTTCTTC	CASSLKIAENYNEQFF
once	TRBV7-9	TRBJ1-3	TRBD1	TGTGCCAGCAGCCGGACAGGCCTCTCTGGAAACACCATATATTTT	CASSRTGLSGNTIYF
-	TRBV18	TRBJ1-6	-	TGTGCCAGCTCAACGGGGGACCCCTATAATTCACCCCTCCACTTT	CASSTGDPYNSPLHF
-	TRBV7-9	TRBJ2-7	-	TGTGCCAGCAGCCAGACAGGTGACGAGCAGTACTTC	CASSQTGDEQYF
-	TRBV28	TRBJ1-6	TRBD1	TGTGCCAGCTTCCTAGGACAGGATAATTCACCCCTCCACTTT	CASFLGQDNSPLHF
-	TRBV19	TRBJ1-4	TRBD1	TGTGCCAGTGCTACAGGGGTGAATGAAAAACTGTTTTTT	CASATGVNEKLFF
-	TRBV15	TRBJ2-2	-	TGTGCCACCAGCAGAGGCGCTGGGGCAGCCCCGAACACCGGGGAGCTGTTTTTT	CATSRGAGAAPNTGELFF
-	TRBV7-6	TRBJ1-5	TRBD1	TGTGCCAGCAGCCAGTTACAGGGGGCAGGGCAGCCCCAGCATTTT	CASSQLQGAGQPQHF
-	TRBV9	TRBJ2-3	TRBD1	TGTGCCAGCAGATCCGACAGGGGCTCAGATACGCAGTATTTT	CASRSDRGSDTQYF
few	TRBV5-1	TRBJ1-1	-	TGCGCCAGCAGCTTGCGGGGATGGGACACTGAAGCTTTCTTT	CASSLRGWDTEAFF
-	TRBV29-1	TRBJ2-7	-	TGCAGCGTTGTTATGTCCCCCTACGAGCAGTACTTC	CSVVMSPYEQYF
few	TRBV14	TRBJ2-7	-	TGTGCCAGCAGTCCTTACCGTCAAACAGGTACCCACGAGCAGTACTTC	CASSPYRQTGTHEQYF
once	TRBV11-2	TRBJ1-1	TRBD1	TGTGCCAGCAGCCTCACGGGACAGGGGGCTGTAACTGAAGCTTTCTTT	CASSLTGQGAVTEAFF
-	TRBV29-1	TRBJ1-1	TRBD1	TGCAGCGGGGGACAGCAGAACACTGAAGCTTTCTTT	CSGGQQNTEAFF
once	TRBV5-1	TRBJ2-7	TRBD1	TGCGCCAGCAGCAGTCCACGACAGGGTAAGGCCTACGAGCAGTACTTC	CASSSPRQGKAYEQYF
-	TRBV19	TRBJ1-2	-	TGTGCCAGTAGAGACAGTGACCACTATGGCTACACCTTC	CASRDSDHYGYTF
few	TRBV6-6	TRBJ2-2	-	TGTGCCAGCAGTTACTGGGGCGGGAACACCGGGGAGCTGTTTTTT	CASSYWGGNTGELFF
-	TRBV4-2	TRBJ2-1	TRBD2	TGTGCCAGCACCCCCGGTGGTAGCGGGATATACTCCTACAATGAGCAGTTCTTC	CASTPGGSGIYSYNEQFF
-	TRBV10-2	TRBJ1-6	-	TGCGCCAGCCTCCAAGGGGGCTCCTATAATTCACCCCTCCACTTT	CASLQGGSYNSPLHF
-	TRBV9	TRBJ2-5	-	TGTGCCAGCAGCGTAGGCTTGGCGGGGATATCGGGGACCCAGTACTTC	CASSVGLAGISGTQYF
-	TRBV15	TRBJ1-2	TRBD1	TGTGCCACCAGCAGAGGGGAGGGGACAGGGGATGGCTACACCTTC	CATSRGEGTGDGYTF
-	TRBV4-1	TRBJ2-7	TRBD1	TGCGCCAGCAGCCAACCGGGACAGGGGGCGAACGAGCAGTACTTC	CASSQPGQGANEQYF
-	TRBV4-1	TRBJ1-2	TRBD1	TGCGCCAGCAGCCACACAGGGGCGGGGGGCTACACCTTC	CASSHTGAGGYTF
once	TRBV27	TRBJ2-1	-	TGTGCCAGCAGCACACCCGGACTACGCAATGAGCAGTTCTTC	CASSTPGLRNEQFF
once	TRBV2	TRBJ1-5	-	TGTGCCAGCAGGAGGGACAAGACTTATAGCAATCAGCCCCAGCATTTT	CASRRDKTYSNQPQHF
-	TRBV7-9	TRBJ2-7	TRBD2	TGTGCCAGCAGGACCGGGACTAGCGGGAGAGGTGCGCAGTACTTC	CASRTGTSGRGAQYF
-	TRBV6-5	TRBJ1-2	-	TGTGCCAGCAGTTCCCAGGGAATATTGAGTAACTATGGCTACACCTTC	CASSSQGILSNYGYTF
-	TRBV5-6	TRBJ1-1	TRBD1	TGTGCCAGCAGCTCCCTAGACAGGGATGGTCCTGAAGCTTTCTTT	CASSSLDRDGPEAFF
-	TRBV19	TRBJ1-6	TRBD1	TGTGCCAGTAGCACAACAGGGGGTAAGTCACCCCTCCACTTT	CASSTTGGKSPLHF
-	TRBV6-5	TRBJ2-2	-	TGTGCCAGCAGTTATGGGGGAGGGGGGGACACCGGGGAGCTGTTTTTT	CASSYGGGGDTGELFF
once	TRBV29-1	TRBJ2-7	-	TGCAGCGTGGTCGGGACACTGAGCTCCTACGAGCAGTACTTC	CSVVGTLSSYEQYF
-	TRBV6-5	TRBJ2-7	-	TGTGCCAGCTACTACGAGCAGTACTTC	CASYYEQYF
-	TRBV18	TRBJ2-6	-	TGTGCCAGCTCACCACCTCCGGTCAGGCTAAGCTCTGGGGCCAACGTCCTGACTTTC	CASSPPPVRLSSGANVLTF
-	TRBV14	TRBJ2-7	TRBD2	TGTGCCAGCAGCCAAGTCAGCGGGGGGTCCTACGAGCAGTACTTC	CASSQVSGGSYEQYF
-	TRBV21-1	TRBJ1-1	-	TGTGCCAGCAGCAAAGGCTACCACAGGGATGGTTTCATGAACACTGAAGCTTTCTTT	CASSKGYHRDGFMNTEAFF